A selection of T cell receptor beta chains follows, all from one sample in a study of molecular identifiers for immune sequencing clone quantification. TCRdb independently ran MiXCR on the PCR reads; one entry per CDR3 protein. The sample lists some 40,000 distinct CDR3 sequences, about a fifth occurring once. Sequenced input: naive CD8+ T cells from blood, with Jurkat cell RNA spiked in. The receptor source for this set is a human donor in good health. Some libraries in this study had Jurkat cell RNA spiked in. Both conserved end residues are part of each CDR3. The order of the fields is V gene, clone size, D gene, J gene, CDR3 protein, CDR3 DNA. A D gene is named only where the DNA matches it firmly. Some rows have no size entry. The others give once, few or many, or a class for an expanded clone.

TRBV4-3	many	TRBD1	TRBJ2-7	CASSLGTGIYEQYF	TGCGCCAGCAGCCTCGGGACAGGGATCTACGAGCAGTACTTC
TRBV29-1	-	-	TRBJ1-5	CSVGGQPQHF	TGCAGCGTTGGAGGCCAGCCCCAGCATTTT
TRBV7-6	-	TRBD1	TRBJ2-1	CASSPDGTGVSSYNEQFF	TGTGCCAGCAGCCCCGACGGGACAGGGGTGAGCTCCTACAATGAGCAGTTCTTC
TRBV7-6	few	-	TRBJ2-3	CASSLALSTDTQYF	TGTGCCAGCAGCTTAGCGCTTAGCACAGATACGCAGTATTTT
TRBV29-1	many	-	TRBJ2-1	CSVQGASFAGNEQFF	TGCAGCGTTCAAGGTGCTAGTTTCGCCGGCAATGAGCAGTTCTTC
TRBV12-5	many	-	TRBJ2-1	CASGSLGSEQFF	TGTGCTAGTGGTTCCCTCGGTAGTGAGCAGTTCTTC
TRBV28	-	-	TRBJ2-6	CASSFGTSGANVLAF	TGTGCCAGCAGTTTCGGCACCTCTGGGGCCAACGTCCTGGCTTTC
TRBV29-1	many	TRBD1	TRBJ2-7	CSVVTGGVQYF	TGCAGCGTCGTGACAGGGGGAGTGCAGTACTTC
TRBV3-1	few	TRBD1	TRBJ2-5	CASSPGQGIRKETQYF	TGTGCCAGCAGCCCGGGACAGGGCATCCGGAAAGAGACCCAGTACTTC
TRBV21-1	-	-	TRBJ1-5	CASSLIHRDRRRPRHF	TGTGCCAGCAGCCTGATACACCGGGACCGGAGGCGGCCCCGGCATTTT
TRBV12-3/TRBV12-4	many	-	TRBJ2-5	CASRKRAPETQYF	TGTGCCAGCAGGAAGAGGGCCCCAGAGACCCAGTACTTC
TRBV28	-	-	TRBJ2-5	CASSLGQGQQETQYF	TGTGCCAGCAGTTTAGGGCAAGGCCAACAAGAGACCCAGTACTTC
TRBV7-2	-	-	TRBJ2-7	CASSRRDRTLDEQYF	TGTGCCAGCAGCCGACGGGACCGTACCCTGGACGAGCAGTACTTC
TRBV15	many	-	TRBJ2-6	CATSRGASGANVLTF	TGTGCCACCAGCAGAGGGGCCTCTGGGGCCAACGTCCTGACTTTC
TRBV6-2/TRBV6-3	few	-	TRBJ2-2	CASSYYTGELFF	TGTGCCAGCAGTTATTACACCGGGGAGCTGTTTTTT
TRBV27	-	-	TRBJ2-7	CASSLSTTPSPYEQYF	TGTGCCAGCAGTTTATCCACTACCCCAAGCCCCTACGAGCAGTACTTC
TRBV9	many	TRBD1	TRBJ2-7	CASSGGTGRQAYEQYF	TGTGCCAGCAGCGGAGGGACAGGGAGACAGGCCTACGAGCAGTACTTC
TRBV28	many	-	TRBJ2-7	CASSQLKSGTAYEQYF	TGTGCCAGCAGTCAACTAAAATCCGGGACGGCCTACGAGCAGTACTTC
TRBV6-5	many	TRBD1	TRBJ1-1	CASRGGQGGLSAFF	TGTGCCAGCAGAGGGGGACAGGGGGGACTCAGTGCTTTCTTT
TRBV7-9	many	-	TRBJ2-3	CANREKDTQYF	TGTGCCAACAGGGAAAAAGATACGCAGTATTTT
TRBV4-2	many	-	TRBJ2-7	CASSHLQGSYEQYF	TGTGCCAGCAGCCACTTACAGGGCTCCTACGAGCAGTACTTC
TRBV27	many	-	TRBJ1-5	CATRGGLENQPQHF	TGTGCCACCCGGGGGGGGCTGGAAAATCAGCCCCAGCATTTT